The source of this T cell receptor (beta chain) is a study of blood T cells in healthy people across ages. Study overall: Template-switching capture recovered about one barcoded beta molecule per two T cells.

Extractions gave at least 5.5 micrograms of total RNA per sample. General study results and limits: Investigators viewed diversity estimates from one million T cells as underestimates, the study reported. Per-million-T-cell TCR beta diversity fell roughly linearly with age.

This clonotype has only a few counts. The antigen is unknown. Primers used in a second PCR of roughly 6 to 11 cycles were a sample-barcoded 5' primer and a J-beta primer mix. TCRdb re-analysed the 5' RACE reads in MiXCR, keeping a single row per CDR3 protein. In the table there are 800,000 to 900,000 distinct CDR3 sequences, around 68% of which are singletons. The specimen was blood. This receptor was obtained from a man aged 25-40 years in good health.

The CDR3 nucleotides read TGCAGCGTTAGTGCGGGCACCGGGGAGCTGTTTTTT. This codes for CSVSAGTGELFF. The chain joins TRBV29-1 to TRBJ2-2; D might be TRBD2 (5 bases). There are 12 residues in the CDR3. Between the trimmed V and J ends, which lost 5 bases and 4 bases, there was a span of 8 bases. Germline-derived CDR1 and CDR2 are SQVTM and ANQGSEA.